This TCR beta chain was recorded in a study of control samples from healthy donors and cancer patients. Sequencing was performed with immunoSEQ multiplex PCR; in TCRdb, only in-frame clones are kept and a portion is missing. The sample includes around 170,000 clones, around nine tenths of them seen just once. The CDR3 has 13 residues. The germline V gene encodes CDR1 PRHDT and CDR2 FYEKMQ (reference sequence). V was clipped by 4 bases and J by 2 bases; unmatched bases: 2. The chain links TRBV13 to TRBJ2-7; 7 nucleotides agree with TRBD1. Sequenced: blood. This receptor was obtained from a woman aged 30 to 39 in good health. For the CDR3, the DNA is TGTGCCAGCAGCTCGGGACAGCCCTACGAGCAGTACTTC. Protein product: CASSSGQPYEQYF.